This is a list of T cell receptor beta chains from one sample in a study of control samples from healthy donors and cancer patients. Profiling relied on immunoSEQ multiplex PCR, and the TCRdb table lists in-frame clones only, not all of them. There are 110,000 or so clones in the sample; almost 85% occur only once, and approximately 7% lies in the top ten. What was sequenced was blood. The source of these receptors is a man between 18 and 35 years old in good health. Both conserved end residues are part of each CDR3. A D gene is named only where the DNA matches it firmly. Clone sizes are given selectively: once, few, many, or a class where the clone is expanded.

abundance	j_gene	d_gene	v_gene	CDR3aa	CDR3nt
few	TRBJ2-1	.	TRBV3-1/TRBV3-2	CASSQGRRRNEQFF	TGTGCCAGCAGCCAAGGCAGGAGGAGGAATGAGCAGTTCTTC
.	TRBJ1-6	.	TRBV30	CAWSSPPEGRNSPLHF	TGTGCCTGGAGTTCCCCCCCAGAGGGGAGAAATTCACCCCTCCACTTT
.	TRBJ2-2	.	TRBV6-5	CASREKTGELFF	TGTGCCAGCAGGGAGAAAACCGGGGAGCTGTTTTTT
.	TRBJ2-1	.	TRBV6-5	CASSYVKHSYNEQFF	TGTGCCAGCAGTTACGTCAAGCACTCCTACAATGAGCAGTTCTTC
.	TRBJ1-2	.	TRBV4-1	CASSQLPVEENGYTF	TGCGCCAGCAGCCAACTTCCTGTCGAGGAGAATGGCTACACCTTC
.	TRBJ1-1	.	TRBV18	CASSPDRISEPFF	TGTGCCAGCTCGCCCGACAGGATCTCGGAACCTTTCTTT
.	TRBJ2-1	TRBD1	TRBV29-1	CSVEARLWTGEFF	TGCAGCGTTGAAGCCAGACTTTGGACAGGGGAGTTCTTC
.	TRBJ2-1	.	TRBV18	CASSPNNEQFF	TGTGCCAGCTCACCTAACAATGAGCAGTTCTTC
few	TRBJ2-1	TRBD2	TRBV7-6	CASSLSEFGSGGAHEQFF	TGTGCCAGCAGCTTATCTGAGTTTGGTAGCGGGGGGGCTCATGAGCAGTTCTTC
.	TRBJ2-3	TRBD1	TRBV24-1	CATSITGGDTQYF	TGTGCCACCAGCATAACAGGGGGAGATACGCAGTATTTT
.	TRBJ2-7	.	TRBV4-3	CASSLDQGFYEQYF	TGCGCCAGCAGCCTAGACCAGGGATTCTACGAGCAGTACTTC
.	TRBJ2-7	.	TRBV20-1	CSASEDSPYEQYF	TGCAGTGCTAGTGAGGACAGCCCCTACGAGCAGTACTTC
.	TRBJ1-2	.	TRBV30	CAWATGGQNGYGYTF	TGTGCCTGGGCGACGGGGGGGCAGAATGGCTATGGCTACACCTTC
.	TRBJ2-1	.	TRBV7-8	CASSSTGTPLANEQFF	TGTGCCAGCAGCTCAACCGGGACACCTCTCGCCAATGAGCAGTTCTTC
.	TRBJ2-5	TRBD1	TRBV18	CASSPARQGGETQYF	TGTGCCAGCTCACCAGCCCGACAGGGCGGCGAGACCCAGTACTTC
once	TRBJ2-2	.	TRBV7-2	CASSGVSTGELFF	TGTGCCAGCAGTGGGGTGAGCACCGGGGAGCTGTTTTTT
once	TRBJ2-3	.	TRBV7-2	CASSLDRADTQYF	TGTGCCAGCAGCTTAGACAGGGCAGATACGCAGTATTTT
.	TRBJ2-7	.	TRBV6-2/TRBV6-3	CASSYRGLRTYEQYF	TGTGCCAGCAGTTATCGGGGACTTCGTACCTACGAGCAGTACTTC
.	TRBJ1-2	.	TRBV5-5	CASSLGTDYGYTF	TGTGCCAGCAGCTTGGGGACAGACTATGGCTACACCTTC
.	TRBJ2-5	.	TRBV6-5	CATTMGVRTKETQYF	TGTGCCACCACAATGGGGGTGCGAACTAAAGAGACCCAGTACTTC
few	TRBJ2-1	TRBD1	TRBV3-1/TRBV3-2	CASSLQRGQGANEQFF	TGTGCCAGCAGCTTACAACGGGGACAGGGGGCTAATGAGCAGTTCTTC
.	TRBJ2-3	.	TRBV6-5	CASSYIDTQYF	TGTGCCAGCAGTTATATCGATACGCAGTATTTT
once	TRBJ2-5	TRBD1	TRBV29-1	CSVEDRGQGVTETQYF	TGCAGCGTTGAAGATCGGGGACAGGGGGTAACAGAGACCCAGTACTTC
.	TRBJ2-5	.	TRBV7-2	CASRGMGLLQETQYF	TGTGCCAGCAGAGGGATGGGACTCTTACAAGAGACCCAGTACTTC
.	TRBJ1-4	.	TRBV19	CASRVPGGNEKLFF	TGTGCCAGTAGGGTGCCAGGAGGGAATGAAAAACTGTTTTTT
.	TRBJ1-1	.	TRBV5-4	CASSLGGPNTEAFF	TGTGCCAGCAGCTTGGGGGGACCTAACACTGAAGCTTTCTTT